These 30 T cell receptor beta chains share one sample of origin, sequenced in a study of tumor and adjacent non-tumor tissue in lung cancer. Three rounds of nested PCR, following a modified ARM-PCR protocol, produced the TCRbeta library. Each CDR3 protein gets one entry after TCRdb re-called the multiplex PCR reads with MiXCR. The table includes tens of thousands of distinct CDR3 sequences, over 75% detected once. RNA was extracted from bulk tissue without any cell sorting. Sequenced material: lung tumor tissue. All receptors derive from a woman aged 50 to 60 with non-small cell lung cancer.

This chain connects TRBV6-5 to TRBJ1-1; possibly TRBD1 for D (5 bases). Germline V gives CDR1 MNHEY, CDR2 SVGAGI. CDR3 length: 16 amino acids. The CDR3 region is CAGSYTRGSMNTEAFF. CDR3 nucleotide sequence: TGTGCTGGCAGTTACACTAGGGGTTCGATGAACACTGAAGCTTTCTTT.

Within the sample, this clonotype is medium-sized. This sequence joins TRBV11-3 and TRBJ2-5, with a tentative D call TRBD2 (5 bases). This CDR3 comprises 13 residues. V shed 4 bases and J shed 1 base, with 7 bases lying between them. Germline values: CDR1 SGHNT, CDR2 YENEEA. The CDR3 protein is CASSYTSQETQYF. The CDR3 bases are TGTGCCAGCAGCTATACTAGCCAAGAGACCCAGTACTTC. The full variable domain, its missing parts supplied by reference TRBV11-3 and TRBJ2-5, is EAGVVQSPRYKIIEKKQPVAFWCNPISGHNTLYWYLQNLGQGPELLIRYENEEAVDDSQLPKDRFSAERLKGVDSTLKIQPAELGDSAVYLCASSYTSQETQYFGPGTRLLVL.

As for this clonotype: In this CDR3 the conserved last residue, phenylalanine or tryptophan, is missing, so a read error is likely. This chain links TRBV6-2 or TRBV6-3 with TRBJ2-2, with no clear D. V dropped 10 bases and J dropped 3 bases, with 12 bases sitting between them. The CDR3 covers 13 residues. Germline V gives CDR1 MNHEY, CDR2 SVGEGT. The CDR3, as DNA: TGTGCCAACATTTACTCAGACACCGGGGAGCTGTTTTGT. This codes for CANIYSDTGELFC.

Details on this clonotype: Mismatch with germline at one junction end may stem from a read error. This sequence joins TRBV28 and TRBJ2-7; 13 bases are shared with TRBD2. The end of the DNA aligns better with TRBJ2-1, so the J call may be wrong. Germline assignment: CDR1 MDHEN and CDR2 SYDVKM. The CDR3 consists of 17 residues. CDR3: CANSGASGTSGMDEQFF. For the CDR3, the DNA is TGTGCCAACAGTGGGGCCTCCGGGACTAGCGGGATGGACGAGCAGTTCTTC.

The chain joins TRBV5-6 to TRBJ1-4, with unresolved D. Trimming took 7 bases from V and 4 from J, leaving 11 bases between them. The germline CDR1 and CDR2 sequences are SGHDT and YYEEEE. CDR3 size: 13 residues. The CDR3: CASRSTINEKLFF. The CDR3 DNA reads TGTGCCAGCCGCAGCACTATTAATGAAAAACTGTTTTTT.

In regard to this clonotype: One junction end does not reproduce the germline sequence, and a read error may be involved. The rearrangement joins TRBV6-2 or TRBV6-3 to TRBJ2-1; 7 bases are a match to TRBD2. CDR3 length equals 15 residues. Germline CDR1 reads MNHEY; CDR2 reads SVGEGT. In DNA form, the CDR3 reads TGTGCAAGCAGGATAGCGGGTCAACGCTATAATGAGCAGTTCTTC. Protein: CASRIAGQRYNEQFF.

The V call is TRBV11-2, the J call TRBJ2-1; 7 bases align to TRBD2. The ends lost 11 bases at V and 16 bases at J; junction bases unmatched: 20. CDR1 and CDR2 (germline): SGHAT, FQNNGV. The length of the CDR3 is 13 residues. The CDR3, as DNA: TGTGCCGATGGGGAGGGAAGGCCGCGCGATCAATTCTTC. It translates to CADGEGRPRDQFF.

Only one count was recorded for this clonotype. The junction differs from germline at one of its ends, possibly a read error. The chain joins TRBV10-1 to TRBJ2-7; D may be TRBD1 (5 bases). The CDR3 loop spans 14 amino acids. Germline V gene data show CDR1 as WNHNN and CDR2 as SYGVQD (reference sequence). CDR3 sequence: CASNDPGKGYEQYF. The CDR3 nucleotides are TGCGCCAGCAATGACCCAGGGAAGGGGTACGAACAGTACTTC.

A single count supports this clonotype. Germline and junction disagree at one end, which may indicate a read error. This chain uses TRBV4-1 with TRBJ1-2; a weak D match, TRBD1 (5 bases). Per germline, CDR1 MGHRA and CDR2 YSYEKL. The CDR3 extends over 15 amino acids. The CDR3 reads CASSQDWEGRICYAF. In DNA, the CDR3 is TGCGCCAGCAGCCAAGATTGGGAGGGGCGTATATGCTACGCCTTC.

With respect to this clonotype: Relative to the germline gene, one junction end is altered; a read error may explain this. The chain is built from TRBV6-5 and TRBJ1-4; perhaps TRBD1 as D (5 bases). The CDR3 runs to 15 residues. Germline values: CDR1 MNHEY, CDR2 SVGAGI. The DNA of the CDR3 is TGTACCAGTAGTTACTCCGGGACCGCTAATGAAAAACTGTTATTT. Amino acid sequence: CTSSYSGTANEKLLF.

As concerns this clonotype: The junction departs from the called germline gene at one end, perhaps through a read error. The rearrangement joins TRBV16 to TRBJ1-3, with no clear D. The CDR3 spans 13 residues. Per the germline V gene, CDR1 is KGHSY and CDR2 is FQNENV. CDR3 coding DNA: TGTACCAGCAGCCTCGGGGCTGGAAACACCATATATTTT. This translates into CTSSLGAGNTIYF.

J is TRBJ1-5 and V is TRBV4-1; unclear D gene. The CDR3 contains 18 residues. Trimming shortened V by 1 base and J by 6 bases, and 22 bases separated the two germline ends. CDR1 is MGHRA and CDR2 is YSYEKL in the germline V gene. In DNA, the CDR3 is TGCGCCAGCAGCCAAGCACCTCCGAGGGCAGGTGACATTCAGCCCCAGCATTTT. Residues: CASSQAPPRAGDIQPQHF.

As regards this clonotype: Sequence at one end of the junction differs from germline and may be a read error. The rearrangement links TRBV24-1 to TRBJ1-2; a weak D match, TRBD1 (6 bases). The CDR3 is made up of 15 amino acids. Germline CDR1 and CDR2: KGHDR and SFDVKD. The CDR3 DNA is TGTGCCATCAGTGACTCCGACAGGCCTAACTATGGCTACACCTTC. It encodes CAISDSDRPNYGYTF.

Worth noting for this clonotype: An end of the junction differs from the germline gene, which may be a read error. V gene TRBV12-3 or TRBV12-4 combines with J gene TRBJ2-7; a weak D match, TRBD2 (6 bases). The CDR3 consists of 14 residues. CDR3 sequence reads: CASSLGGTEFEQYF. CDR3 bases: TGTGCCAGCAGTTTAGGCGGGACGGAGTTCGAGCAATACTTC.

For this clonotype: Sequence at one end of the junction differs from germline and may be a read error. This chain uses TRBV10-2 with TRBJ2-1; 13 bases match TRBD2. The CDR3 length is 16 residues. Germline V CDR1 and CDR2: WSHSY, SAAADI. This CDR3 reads CASGDSGTSGMNEQFF. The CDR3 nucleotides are TGCGCCAGCGGTGATTCGGGGACTAGCGGGATGAATGAGCAGTTCTTC.

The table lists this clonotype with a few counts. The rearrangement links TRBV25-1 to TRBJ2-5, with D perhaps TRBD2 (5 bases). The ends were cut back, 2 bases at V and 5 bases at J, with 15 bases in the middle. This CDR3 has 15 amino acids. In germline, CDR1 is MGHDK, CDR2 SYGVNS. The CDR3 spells CASSEALRSGETQYF. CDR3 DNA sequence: TGTGCCAGCAGTGAAGCACTGCGCTCGGGGGAGACCCAGTACTTC.

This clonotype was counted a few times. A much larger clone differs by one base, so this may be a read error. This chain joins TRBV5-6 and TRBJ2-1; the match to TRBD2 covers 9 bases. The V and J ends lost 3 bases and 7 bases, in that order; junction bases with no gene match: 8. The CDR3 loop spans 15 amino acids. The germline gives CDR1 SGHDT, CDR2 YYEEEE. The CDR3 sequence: CASSWRLAGTNEQFF. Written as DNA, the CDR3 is TGTGCCAGCAGCTGGAGGCTAGCGGGAACTAATGAGCAGTTCTTC.

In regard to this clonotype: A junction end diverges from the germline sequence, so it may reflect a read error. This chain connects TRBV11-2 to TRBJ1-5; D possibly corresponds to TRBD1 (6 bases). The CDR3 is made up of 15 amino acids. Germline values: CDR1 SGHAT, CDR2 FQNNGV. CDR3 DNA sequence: TGTGCTAGCAGCGCGGAGGGGGTGAGCAATCAGCCCCGGCATTTT. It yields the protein CASSAEGVSNQPRHF.

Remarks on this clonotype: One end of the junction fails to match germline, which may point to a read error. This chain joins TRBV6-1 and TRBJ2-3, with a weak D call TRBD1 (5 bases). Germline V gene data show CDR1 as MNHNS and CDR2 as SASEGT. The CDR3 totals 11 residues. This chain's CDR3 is CASSVRVTQYF. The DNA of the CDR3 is TGTGCTAGCAGTGTCAGGGTTACGCAGTATTTT.

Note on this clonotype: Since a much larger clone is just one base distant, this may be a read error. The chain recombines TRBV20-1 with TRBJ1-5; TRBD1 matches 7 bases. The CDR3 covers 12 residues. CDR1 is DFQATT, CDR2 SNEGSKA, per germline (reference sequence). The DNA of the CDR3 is TGCAGTCCGGGACAGAGCAATCAGTCCCAGCATTTT. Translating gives CSPGQSNQSQHF.

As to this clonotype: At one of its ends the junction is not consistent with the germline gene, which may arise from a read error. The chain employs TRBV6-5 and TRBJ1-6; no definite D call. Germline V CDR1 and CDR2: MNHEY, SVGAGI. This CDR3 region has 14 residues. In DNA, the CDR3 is TGTGCCAGCAGTTACATACGGCTGAATTCACCCATCCACTTT. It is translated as CASSYIRLNSPIHF.

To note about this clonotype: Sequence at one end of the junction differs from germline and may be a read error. CDR3 sequence reads: CVSSHPGQGGYEHFF. The DNA for the CDR3 is TGTGTCAGCTCCCATCCGGGACAGGGAGGCTATGAGCATTTCTTC. The chain combines TRBV6-1 with TRBJ2-1, with 9 bases lining up with TRBD1. CDR1 and CDR2 from the germline V gene are MNHNS and SASEGT. There are 15 residues in the CDR3.

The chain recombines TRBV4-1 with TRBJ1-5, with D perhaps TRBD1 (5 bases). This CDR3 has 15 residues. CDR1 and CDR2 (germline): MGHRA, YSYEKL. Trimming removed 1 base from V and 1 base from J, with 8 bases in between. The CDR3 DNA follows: TGCGCCAGCAGCCAAGTTTGGGGCAGCAATCAGCCCCAGCATTTT. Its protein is CASSQVWGSNQPQHF.

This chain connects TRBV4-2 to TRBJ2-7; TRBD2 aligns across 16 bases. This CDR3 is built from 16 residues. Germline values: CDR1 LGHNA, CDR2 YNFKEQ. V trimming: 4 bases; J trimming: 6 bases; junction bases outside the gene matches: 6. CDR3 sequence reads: CASSLTGLAGGGEQYF. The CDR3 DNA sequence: TGTGCCAGCAGCCTCACGGGACTAGCGGGAGGGGGCGAGCAGTACTTC.

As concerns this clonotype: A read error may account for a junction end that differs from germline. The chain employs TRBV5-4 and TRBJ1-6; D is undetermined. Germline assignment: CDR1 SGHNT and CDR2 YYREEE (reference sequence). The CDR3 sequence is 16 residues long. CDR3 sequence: CASSLLGDRKNSHLHF. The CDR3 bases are TGTGCCAGCAGCTTGTTAGGAGATCGAAAGAATTCACACCTCCACTTT. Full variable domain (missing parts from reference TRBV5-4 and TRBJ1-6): ETGVTQSPTHLIKTRGQQVTLRCSSQSGHNTVSWYQQALGQGPQFIFQYYREEENGRGNFPPRFSGLQFPNYSSELNVNALELDDSALYLCASSLLGDRKNSHLHFGNGTRLTVT.

CDR3 loop: CASSTESRRYTLHF. Here the CDR3 DNA reads TGTGCCAGCAGCACCGAGAGTAGGCGCTACACCCTCCACTTT. The chain employs TRBV11-2 and TRBJ1-6, with D hard to call. The CDR3 runs to 14 residues. The germline CDR1 and CDR2 sequences are SGHAT and FQNNGV. V lost 5 bases and J 14 bases, leaving 19 bases between the germline ends.

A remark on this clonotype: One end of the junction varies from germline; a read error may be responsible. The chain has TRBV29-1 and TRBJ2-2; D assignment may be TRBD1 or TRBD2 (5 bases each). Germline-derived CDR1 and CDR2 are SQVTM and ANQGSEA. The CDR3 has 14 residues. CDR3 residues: CSALGPANIGELFF. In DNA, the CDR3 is TGCAGCGCATTGGGACCTGCTAACATCGGGGAGTTGTTTTTT.

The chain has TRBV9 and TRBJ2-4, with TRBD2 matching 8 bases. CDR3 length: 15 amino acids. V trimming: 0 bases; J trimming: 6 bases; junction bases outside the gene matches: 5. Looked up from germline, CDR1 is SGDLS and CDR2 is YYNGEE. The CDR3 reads CASSVVAGGRNIQYF. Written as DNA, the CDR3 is TGTGCCAGCAGCGTAGTCGCGGGAGGTAGAAACATTCAGTACTTC.

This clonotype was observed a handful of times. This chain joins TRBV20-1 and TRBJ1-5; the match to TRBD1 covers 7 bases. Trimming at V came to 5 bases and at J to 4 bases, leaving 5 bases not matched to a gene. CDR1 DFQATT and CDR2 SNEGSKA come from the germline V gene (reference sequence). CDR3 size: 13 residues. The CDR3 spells CSAETGLNQPQHF. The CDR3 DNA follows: TGCAGTGCTGAGACAGGGTTAAATCAGCCCCAGCATTTT.

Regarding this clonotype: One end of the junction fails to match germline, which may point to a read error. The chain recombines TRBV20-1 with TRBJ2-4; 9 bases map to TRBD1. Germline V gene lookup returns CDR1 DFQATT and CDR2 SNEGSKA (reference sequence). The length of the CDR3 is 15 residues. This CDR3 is CSVPAEGTGTNIEYF. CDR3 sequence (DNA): TGCAGTGTCCCAGCAGAGGGGACAGGGACGAACATTGAGTACTTC.